Presented here are 15 T cell receptor beta chains from one specimen sequenced in a study of blood T cell repertoires in COVID-19. Profiling relied on immunoSEQ multiplex PCR, and the TCRdb table lists in-frame clones only, not all of them. The top ten hold almost 6.5% of the sample, which has about 46,000 clones, more than 70% seen once. Sequencing was performed on peripheral blood. Receptor source: a man aged 55 to 70 with acute or convalescent COVID-19.

The chain combines TRBV5-1 with TRBJ2-1; 12 bases map to TRBD2. V trimming: 3 bases; J trimming: 6 bases; junction bases outside the gene matches: 7. CDR3 length equals 16 residues. Germline CDR1 SGHRS, CDR2 YFSETQ. CDR3 DNA: TGCGCCAGCAGCTGGGGACTAGCGGGCCCTGCCAATGAGCAGTTCTTC. Amino acid sequence: CASSWGLAGPANEQFF.

This clone was seen a few times. CDR3 region: CASSYSARPGANVLTF. CDR3 nucleotides: TGTGCCAGCAGTTACTCGGCCCGCCCTGGGGCCAACGTCCTGACTTTC. The V gene is TRBV6-5, the J gene TRBJ2-6; no clear D gene. Between the trimmed V and J ends, which lost 0 bases and 2 bases, there was a span of 8 bases. This CDR3 is built from 16 residues. In germline, CDR1 is MNHEY, CDR2 SVGAGI.

By proportion, this clone is medium-sized. V is TRBV27 and J is TRBJ2-7; 12 bases agree with TRBD2. Looked up from germline, CDR1 is MNHEY and CDR2 is SMNVEV (reference sequence). The trim removed 8 bases at V and 2 bases at J, leaving 7 bases unmatched. The CDR3 is 15 amino acids. The CDR3 coding sequence is TGTGCCAGCGCTCGGGGACTAGCGGGCACCTACGAGCAGTACTTC. Translating it yields CASARGLAGTYEQYF.

J is TRBJ2-7 and V is TRBV5-4; 8 positions agree with TRBD2. V shed 1 base and J 5 bases; nucleotides not matched to a gene: 5. The CDR3 is made up of 14 amino acids. Per the germline V gene, CDR1 is SGHNT and CDR2 is YYREEE (reference sequence). As DNA, the CDR3 is TGTGCCAGCAGCTTGTACGGGGGGGCGAACGAGCAGTACTTC. Protein sequence: CASSLYGGANEQYF.

This rearrangement joins TRBV28 to TRBJ2-2; TRBD1 aligns across 9 bases. Germline lookup yields CDR1 MDHEN and CDR2 SYDVKM. The V segment lost 3 bases and the J segment 4 bases; nucleotides outside the gene matches: 6. This CDR3 comprises 16 residues. Written as DNA, the CDR3 is TGTGCCAGCAGTTTTCTGGGACAGGGTCCCACCGGGGAGCTGTTTTTT. Protein sequence: CASSFLGQGPTGELFF.

The chain uses TRBV11-2 and TRBJ2-7; TRBD2 matches 10 bases. The CDR3 has 14 amino acids. V lost 1 base and J lost 4; bases outside the gene matches: 1. Germline V lookup: CDR1 SGHAT, CDR2 FQNNGV. CDR3 sequence: CASSLASGRYEQYF. DNA of the CDR3: TGTGCCAGCAGCTTAGCTAGCGGGAGATACGAGCAGTACTTC.

In this sample, this clone turned up once. The J gene is TRBJ1-1, the V gene TRBV28, with a tentative D call TRBD1 (5 bases). V dropped 2 bases and J dropped 6 bases, with 7 bases sitting between them. The CDR3 runs 12 residues. Looked up from germline, CDR1 is MDHEN and CDR2 is SYDVKM. The CDR3 here is CASSLVGPEAFF. The DNA of the CDR3 is TGTGCCAGCAGTTTAGTGGGGCCTGAAGCTTTCTTT.

The chain joins TRBV10-3 to TRBJ1-2, with 8 bases fitting TRBD1. The CDR3 runs to 14 residues. CDR1 ENHRY and CDR2 SYGVKD come from the germline V gene. J was trimmed by 3 bases and V by 6 bases; bases with no gene match: 6. The CDR3 reads CAIRPGQVDYGYTF. DNA for the CDR3: TGTGCCATCAGGCCGGGACAGGTAGACTATGGCTACACCTTC.

The chain is built from TRBV7-2 and TRBJ2-7, with 7 positions matching TRBD2. CDR1 and CDR2 (germline): SGHTA, FQGNSA. With 1 base clipped from V and 0 bases from J, the junction kept 12 bases outside the gene matches. The CDR3 consists of 18 residues. The CDR3: CASSLVTLRLADSYEQYF. The CDR3 DNA sequence: TGTGCCAGCAGCTTAGTTACCCTCAGGCTAGCGGACTCCTACGAGCAGTACTTC.

This clone was seen a single time. V gene TRBV5-4 combines with J gene TRBJ1-6; TRBD1 matches at 11 bases. The CDR3 has 15 residues. V was pared by 3 bases and J by 8 bases, with 4 bases of the junction left unmatched. The germline V gene has CDR1 SGHNT and CDR2 YYREEE (reference sequence). In DNA, the CDR3 is TGTGCCAGCAGCTCCGGGACAGGGGGTGATTCACCCCTCCACTTT. It translates to CASSSGTGGDSPLHF. The entire variable domain, with the rest obtained from reference TRBV5-4 and TRBJ1-6, is as follows: ETGVTQSPTHLIKTRGQQVTLRCSSQSGHNTVSWYQQALGQGPQFIFQYYREEENGRGNFPPRFSGLQFPNYSSELNVNALELDDSALYLCASSSGTGGDSPLHFGNGTRLTVT.

The V call is TRBV4-1, the J call TRBJ2-2, with TRBD2 matching 13 bases. V lost 0 bases to trimming and J lost 3 bases; unmatched junction nucleotides: 4. Per the germline V gene, CDR1 is MGHRA and CDR2 is YSYEKL. This CDR3 comprises 18 residues. CDR3 region: CASSQERLAGGHTGELFF. The DNA of the CDR3 is TGCGCCAGCAGCCAAGAACGACTAGCGGGAGGCCACACCGGGGAGCTGTTTTTT.

V and J are TRBV10-2 and TRBJ2-7; 8 bases line up with TRBD1. From germline, CDR1 is WSHSY and CDR2 SAAADI. With 6 bases clipped from V and 5 bases from J, the junction kept 9 bases outside the gene matches. This CDR3 is 14 amino acids long. The CDR3 here is CASRGWDRRNEQYF. As DNA, the CDR3 is TGCGCCAGCAGGGGGTGGGACAGGCGCAACGAGCAGTACTTC.

Sample share makes this clone medium-sized. In the same sample, other DNA sequences code for this CDR3. The rearrangement uses TRBV6-5 and TRBJ1-1; D ambiguous. This CDR3 comprises 15 residues. Germline lookup yields CDR1 MNHEY and CDR2 SVGAGI. V was trimmed by 0 bases and J by 1 base, leaving 9 bases between them. The CDR3 DNA is TGTGCCAGCAGTTACTCGAGTCGGGGGAACACTGAAGCTTTCTTT. Protein sequence: CASSYSSRGNTEAFF.

The chain joins TRBV28 to TRBJ2-7, with D possibly being TRBD1 (6 bases). This CDR3 contains 14 residues. The V and J ends lost 5 bases and 4 bases respectively, with 15 bases between them. Germline CDR1 MDHEN, CDR2 SYDVKM. CDR3 coding DNA: TGTGCCAGCAGTAACATGGGACAAGCATACGAGCAGTACTTC. It yields the protein CASSNMGQAYEQYF.

This chain joins TRBV6-5 and TRBJ1-4, with TRBD1 matching 9 bases. Germline assignment: CDR1 MNHEY and CDR2 SVGAGI. The CDR3 runs 15 residues. V lost 2 bases, J lost 7 bases, and 5 bases stayed unmatched. The CDR3 sequence is CASSYPGQGVEKLFF. In nucleotides, the CDR3 is TGTGCCAGCAGTTACCCGGGACAGGGTGTTGAAAAACTGTTTTTT.